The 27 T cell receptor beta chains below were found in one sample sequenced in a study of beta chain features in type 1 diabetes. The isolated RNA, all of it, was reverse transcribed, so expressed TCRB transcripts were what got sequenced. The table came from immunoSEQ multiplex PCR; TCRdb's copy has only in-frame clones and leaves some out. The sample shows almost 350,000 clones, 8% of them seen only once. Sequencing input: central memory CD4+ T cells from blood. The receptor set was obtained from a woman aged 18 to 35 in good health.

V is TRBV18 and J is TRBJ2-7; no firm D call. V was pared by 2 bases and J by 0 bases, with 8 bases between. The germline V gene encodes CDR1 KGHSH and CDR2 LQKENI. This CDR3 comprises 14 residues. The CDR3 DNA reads TGTGCCAGCTCACCAGCACAGTACTCCTACGAGCAGTACTTC. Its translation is CASSPAQYSYEQYF.

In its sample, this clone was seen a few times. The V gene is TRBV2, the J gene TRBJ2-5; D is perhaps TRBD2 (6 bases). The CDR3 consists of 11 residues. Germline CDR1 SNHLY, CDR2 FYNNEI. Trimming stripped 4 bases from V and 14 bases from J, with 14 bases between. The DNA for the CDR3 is TGTGCCAGCAGTGGGGACTCCGTGGGTTACTTC. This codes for CASSGDSVGYF.

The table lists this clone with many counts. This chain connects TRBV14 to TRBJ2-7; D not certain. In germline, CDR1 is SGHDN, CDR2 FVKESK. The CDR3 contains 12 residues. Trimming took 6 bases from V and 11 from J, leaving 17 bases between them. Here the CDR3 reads CASSFNSGHEYF. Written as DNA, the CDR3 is TGTGCCAGCAGTTTTAACTCAGGTCATGAGTACTTC.

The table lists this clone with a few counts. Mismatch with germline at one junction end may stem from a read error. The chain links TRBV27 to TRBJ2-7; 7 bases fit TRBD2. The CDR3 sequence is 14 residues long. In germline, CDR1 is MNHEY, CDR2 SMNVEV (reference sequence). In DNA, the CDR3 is TGTGCCAGCAGGTGGGGCGGGAGCTCCCACGAGCAGTACTTC. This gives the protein CASRWGGSSHEQYF.

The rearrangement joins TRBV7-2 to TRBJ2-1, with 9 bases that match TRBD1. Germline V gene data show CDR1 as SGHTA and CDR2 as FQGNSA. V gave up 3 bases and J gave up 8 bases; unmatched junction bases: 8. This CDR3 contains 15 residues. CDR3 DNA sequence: TGTGCCAGCAGCTTGGCCGGGACAGGGCTTTATGAGCAGTTCTTC. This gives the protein CASSLAGTGLYEQFF. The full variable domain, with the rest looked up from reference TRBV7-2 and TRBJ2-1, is GAGVSQSPSNKVTEKGKDVELRCDPISGHTALYWYRQSLGQGLEFLIYFQGNSAPDKSGLPSDRFSAERTGGSVSTLTIQRTQQEDSAVYLCASSLAGTGLYEQFFGPGTRLTVL.

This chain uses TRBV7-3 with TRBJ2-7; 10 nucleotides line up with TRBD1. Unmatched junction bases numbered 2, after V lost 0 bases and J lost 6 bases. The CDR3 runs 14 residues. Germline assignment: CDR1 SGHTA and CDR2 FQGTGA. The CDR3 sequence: CASSLTGQGGEQYF. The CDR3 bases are TGTGCCAGCAGCTTAACTGGACAGGGGGGCGAGCAGTACTTC.

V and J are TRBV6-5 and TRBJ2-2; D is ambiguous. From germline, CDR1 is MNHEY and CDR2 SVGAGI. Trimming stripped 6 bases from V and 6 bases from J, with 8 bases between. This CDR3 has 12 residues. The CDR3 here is CASSRPSGELFF. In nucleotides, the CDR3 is TGTGCCAGCAGCCGACCCTCCGGGGAGCTGTTTTTT.

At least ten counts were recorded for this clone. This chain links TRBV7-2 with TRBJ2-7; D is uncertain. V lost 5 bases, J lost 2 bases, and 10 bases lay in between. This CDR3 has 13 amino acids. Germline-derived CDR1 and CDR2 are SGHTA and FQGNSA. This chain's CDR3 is CASSPFKAYEQYF. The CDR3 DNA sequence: TGTGCCAGCAGCCCATTTAAGGCCTACGAGCAGTACTTC.

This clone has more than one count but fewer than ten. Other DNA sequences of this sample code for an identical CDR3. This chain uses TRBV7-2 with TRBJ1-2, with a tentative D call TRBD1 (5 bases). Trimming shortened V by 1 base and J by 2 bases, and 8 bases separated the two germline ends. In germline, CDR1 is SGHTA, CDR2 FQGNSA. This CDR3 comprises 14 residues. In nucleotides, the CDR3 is TGTGCCAGCAGCTTAGGGCCAGGGAACTATGGCTACACCTTC. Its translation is CASSLGPGNYGYTF.

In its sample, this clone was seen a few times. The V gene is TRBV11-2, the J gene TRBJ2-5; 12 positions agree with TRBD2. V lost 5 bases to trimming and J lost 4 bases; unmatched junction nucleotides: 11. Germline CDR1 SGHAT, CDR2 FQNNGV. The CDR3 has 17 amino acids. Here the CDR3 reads CASSPRVTSGSAETQYF. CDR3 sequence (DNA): TGTGCCAGCAGCCCCCGGGTGACTAGCGGGAGCGCAGAGACCCAGTACTTC.

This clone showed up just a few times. In DNA, the CDR3 is TGCGCCAGCAGCGTACGACTAGCGGGAGGCCAAGAGACCCAGTACTTC. It is translated as CASSVRLAGGQETQYF. J is TRBJ2-5 and V is TRBV5-1; the match to TRBD2 covers 13 bases. Germline loops: CDR1 SGHRS, CDR2 YFSETQ. The CDR3 has 16 residues. V lost 4 bases, J lost 1 base, and 4 bases stayed unmatched.

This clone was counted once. Here the CDR3 DNA reads TGTGCCAGCATCACGAGGGCAGACAGTGACTCTGGAAACACCATATATTTT. Its translation: CASITRADSDSGNTIYF. The chain links TRBV25-1 to TRBJ1-3, with D maybe TRBD1 (5 bases). This CDR3 comprises 17 residues. Germline assignment: CDR1 MGHDK and CDR2 SYGVNS. Trimming left V 7 bases short and J 0 bases short, with 19 bases between.

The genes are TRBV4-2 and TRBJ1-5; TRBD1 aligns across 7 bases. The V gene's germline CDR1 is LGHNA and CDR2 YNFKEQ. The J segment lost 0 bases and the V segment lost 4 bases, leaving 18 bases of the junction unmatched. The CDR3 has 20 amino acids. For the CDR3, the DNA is TGTGCCAGCAGCCCCCAGGCGGGAGGGGGCCGCTCATTTAGCAATCAGCCCCAGCATTTT. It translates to CASSPQAGGGRSFSNQPQHF.

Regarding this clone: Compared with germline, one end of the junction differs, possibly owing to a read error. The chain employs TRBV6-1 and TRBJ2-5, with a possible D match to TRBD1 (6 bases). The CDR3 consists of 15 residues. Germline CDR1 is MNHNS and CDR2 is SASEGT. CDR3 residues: CATSEVRTAQETQYF. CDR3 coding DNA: TGTGCCACCAGTGAAGTACGGACAGCTCAAGAGACCCAGTACTTC.

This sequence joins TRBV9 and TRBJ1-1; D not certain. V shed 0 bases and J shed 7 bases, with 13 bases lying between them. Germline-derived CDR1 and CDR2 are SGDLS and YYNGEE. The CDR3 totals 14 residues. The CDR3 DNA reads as TGTGCCAGCAGCGTAGGACACCGGGAGGGTGAAGCTTTCTTT. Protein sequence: CASSVGHREGEAFF.

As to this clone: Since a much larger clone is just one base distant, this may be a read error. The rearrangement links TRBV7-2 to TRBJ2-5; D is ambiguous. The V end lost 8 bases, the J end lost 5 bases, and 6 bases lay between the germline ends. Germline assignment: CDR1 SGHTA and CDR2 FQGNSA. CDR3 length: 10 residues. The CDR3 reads CASEDETQYF. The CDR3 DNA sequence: TGTGCCAGCGAGGATGAGACCCAGTACTTC.

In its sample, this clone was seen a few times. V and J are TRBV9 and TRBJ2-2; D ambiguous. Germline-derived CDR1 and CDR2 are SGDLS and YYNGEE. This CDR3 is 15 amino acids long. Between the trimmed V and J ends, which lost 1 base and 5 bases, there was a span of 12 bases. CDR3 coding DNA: TGTGCCAGCAGCGTACTGTCACACCCGACCGGGGAGCTGTTTTTT. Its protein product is CASSVLSHPTGELFF. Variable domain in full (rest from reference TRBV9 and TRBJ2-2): DSGVTQTPKHLITATGQRVTLRCSPRSGDLSVYWYQQSLDQGLQFLIQYYNGEERAKGNILERFSAQQFPDLHSELNLSSLELGDSALYFCASSVLSHPTGELFFGEGSRLTVL.

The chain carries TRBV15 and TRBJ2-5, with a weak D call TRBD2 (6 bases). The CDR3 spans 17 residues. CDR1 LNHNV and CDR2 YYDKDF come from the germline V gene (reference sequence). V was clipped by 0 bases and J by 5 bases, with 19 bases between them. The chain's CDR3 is CATSREFGRNPRETQYF. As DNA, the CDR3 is TGTGCCACCAGCAGAGAATTCGGGAGAAACCCTCGGGAGACCCAGTACTTC.

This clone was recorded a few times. CDR3: CASSPLSSYEQYF. DNA for the CDR3: TGTGCCAGCTCACCCCTTAGCTCCTACGAGCAGTACTTC. The J gene is TRBJ2-7, the V gene TRBV18; D is unresolved. Between the trimmed V and J ends, which lost 3 bases and 0 bases, there was a span of 6 bases. The CDR3 spans 13 residues. Germline CDR1 and CDR2: KGHSH and LQKENI.

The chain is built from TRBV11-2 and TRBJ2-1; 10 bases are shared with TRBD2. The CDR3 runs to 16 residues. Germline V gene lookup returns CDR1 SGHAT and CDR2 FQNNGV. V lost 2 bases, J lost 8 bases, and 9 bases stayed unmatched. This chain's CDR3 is CASSLRLAGVLDEQFF. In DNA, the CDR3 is TGTGCCAGCAGCTTAAGGCTAGCGGGAGTCCTGGATGAGCAGTTCTTC.

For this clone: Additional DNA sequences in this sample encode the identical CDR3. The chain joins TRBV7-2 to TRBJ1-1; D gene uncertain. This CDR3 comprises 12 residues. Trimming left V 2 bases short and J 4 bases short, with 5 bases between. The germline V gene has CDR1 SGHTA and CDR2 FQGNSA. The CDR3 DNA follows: TGTGCCAGCAGCTTATTGGGCACTGAAGCTTTCTTT. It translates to CASSLLGTEAFF.

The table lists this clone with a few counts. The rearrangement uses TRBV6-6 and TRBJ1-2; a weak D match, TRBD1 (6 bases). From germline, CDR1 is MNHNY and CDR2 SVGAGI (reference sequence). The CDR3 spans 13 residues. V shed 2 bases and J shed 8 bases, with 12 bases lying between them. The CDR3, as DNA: TGTGCCAGCAGTTACGAGTCAGGGGTAGGCTACACCTTC. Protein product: CASSYESGVGYTF.

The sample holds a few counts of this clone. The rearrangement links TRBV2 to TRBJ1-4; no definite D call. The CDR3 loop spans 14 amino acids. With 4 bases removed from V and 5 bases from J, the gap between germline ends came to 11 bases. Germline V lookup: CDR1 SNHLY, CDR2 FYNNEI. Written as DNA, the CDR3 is TGTGCCAGCAGTGTCCCAGACGTCAATGAAAAACTGTTTTTT. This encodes CASSVPDVNEKLFF.

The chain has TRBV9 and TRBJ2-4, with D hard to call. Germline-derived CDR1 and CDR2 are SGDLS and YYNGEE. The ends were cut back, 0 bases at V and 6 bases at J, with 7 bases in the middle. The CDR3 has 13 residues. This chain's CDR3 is CASSVGGRNIQYF. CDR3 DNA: TGTGCCAGCAGCGTAGGAGGCCGAAACATTCAGTACTTC.

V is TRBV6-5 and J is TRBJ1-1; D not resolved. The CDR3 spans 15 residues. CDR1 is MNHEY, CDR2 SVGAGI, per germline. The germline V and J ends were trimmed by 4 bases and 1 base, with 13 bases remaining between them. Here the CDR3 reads CASSLRNRANTEAFF. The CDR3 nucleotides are TGTGCCAGCAGTTTAAGAAACAGAGCGAACACTGAAGCTTTCTTT.

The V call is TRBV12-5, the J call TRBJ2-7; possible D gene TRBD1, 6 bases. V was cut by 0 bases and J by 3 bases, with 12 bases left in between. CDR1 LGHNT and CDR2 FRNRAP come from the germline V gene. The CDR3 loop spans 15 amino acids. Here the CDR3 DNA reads TGTGCTAGTGGTTTGGTTCCAGGGGCTTTCTACGAGCAGTACTTC. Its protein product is CASGLVPGAFYEQYF.

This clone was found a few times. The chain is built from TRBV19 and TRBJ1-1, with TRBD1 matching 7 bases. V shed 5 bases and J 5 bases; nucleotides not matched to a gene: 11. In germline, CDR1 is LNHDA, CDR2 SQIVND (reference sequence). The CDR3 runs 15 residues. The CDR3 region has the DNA TGTGCCAGTAGTGCCCGACAGGGTTTAGGGACTGAAGCTTTCTTT. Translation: CASSARQGLGTEAFF.